The present T cell receptor (beta chain) was sequenced within a study of cytomegalovirus exposure and HLA in healthy donors. Primers included in the PCR were 60 Vbeta and 13 Jbeta primers. Repertoires were generated with immunoSEQ multiplex PCR, while TCRdb's copy carries only in-frame clones and drops some. The sample records some 150,000 clones, 79% being singletons. The source material was PBMCs. The clonotype originates from a man aged 35-49 years in good health and CMV-seronegative.

The CDR3 is CASRLGGGRGYGSPLHF. The CDR3 nucleotides are TGTGCCAGCAGGCTAGGTGGTGGCAGGGGGTATGGTTCACCCCTCCACTTT. The V gene is TRBV7-8, the J gene TRBJ1-6, with 7 bases identical to TRBD1. The CDR3 is 17 amino acids. Germline V gives CDR1 SGHVS, CDR2 FQNEAQ. After removal of 6 bases from V and 9 bases from J, the junction contained 17 bases not matched to a gene.